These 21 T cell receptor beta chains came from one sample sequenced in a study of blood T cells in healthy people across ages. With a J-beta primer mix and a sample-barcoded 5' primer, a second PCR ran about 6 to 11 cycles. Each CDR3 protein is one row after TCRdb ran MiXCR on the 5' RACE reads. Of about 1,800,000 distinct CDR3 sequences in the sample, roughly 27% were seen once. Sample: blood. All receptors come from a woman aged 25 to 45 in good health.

The CDR3 region has the DNA TGTGCCAGCAGTCGACGAGGAGGAGAAGCCGGGCTCAGGAGCTCCTACAATGAGCAGTTCTTC. Amino acid sequence: CASSRRGGEAGLRSSYNEQFF. The V call is TRBV9, the J call TRBJ2-1, with D tentatively TRBD2 (5 bases). The CDR3 is 21 residues long. Trimming cost V 5 bases and J 0 bases, with 30 bases left between them. CDR1 is SGDLS and CDR2 is YYNGEE in the germline V gene.

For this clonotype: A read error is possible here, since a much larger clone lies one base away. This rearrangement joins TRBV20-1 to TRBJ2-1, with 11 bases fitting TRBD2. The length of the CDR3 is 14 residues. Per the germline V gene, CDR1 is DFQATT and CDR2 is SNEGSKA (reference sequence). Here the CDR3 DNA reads TGCAGTGCTGGTACTAGCGGGGGACTCAATGGGCAGTTCTTC. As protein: CSAGTSGGLNGQFF.

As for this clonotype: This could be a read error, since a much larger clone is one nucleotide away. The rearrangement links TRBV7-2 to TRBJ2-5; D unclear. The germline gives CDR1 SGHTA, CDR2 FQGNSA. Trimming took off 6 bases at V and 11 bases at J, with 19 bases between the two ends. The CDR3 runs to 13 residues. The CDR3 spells CASSPDPDNEQYF. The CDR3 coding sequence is TGTGCCAGCAGTCCGGACCCAGACAATGAGCAGTACTTC.

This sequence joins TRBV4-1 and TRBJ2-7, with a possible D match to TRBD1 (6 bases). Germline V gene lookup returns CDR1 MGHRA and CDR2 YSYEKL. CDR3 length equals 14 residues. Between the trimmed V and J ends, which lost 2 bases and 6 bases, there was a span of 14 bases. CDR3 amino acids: CASSQSPGGGEQYF. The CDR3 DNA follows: TGCGCCAGCAGCCAATCTCCTGGGGGCGGCGAGCAGTACTTC.

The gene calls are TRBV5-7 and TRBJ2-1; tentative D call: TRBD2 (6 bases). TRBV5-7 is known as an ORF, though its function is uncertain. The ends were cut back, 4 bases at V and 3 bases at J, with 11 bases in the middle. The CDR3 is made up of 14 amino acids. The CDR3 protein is CASSLCGIYNEQFF. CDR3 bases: TGTGCCAGCAGCCTATGCGGGATCTACAATGAGCAGTTCTTC.

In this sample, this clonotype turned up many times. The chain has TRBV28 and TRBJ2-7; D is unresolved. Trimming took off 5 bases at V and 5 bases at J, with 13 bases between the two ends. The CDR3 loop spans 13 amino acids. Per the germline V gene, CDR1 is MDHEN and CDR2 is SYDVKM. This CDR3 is CASSLGTYHEQYF. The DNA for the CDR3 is TGTGCCAGCAGTCTCGGCACTTACCACGAGCAGTACTTC.

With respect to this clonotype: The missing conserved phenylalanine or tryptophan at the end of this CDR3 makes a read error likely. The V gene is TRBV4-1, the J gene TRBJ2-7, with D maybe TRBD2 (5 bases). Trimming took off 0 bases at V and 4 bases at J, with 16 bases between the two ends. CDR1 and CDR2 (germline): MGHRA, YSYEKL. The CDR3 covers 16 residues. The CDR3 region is CASSQDPSPEPYEQYL. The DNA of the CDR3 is TGCGCCAGCAGCCAAGACCCTAGCCCGGAGCCGTACGAGCAGTACTTA.

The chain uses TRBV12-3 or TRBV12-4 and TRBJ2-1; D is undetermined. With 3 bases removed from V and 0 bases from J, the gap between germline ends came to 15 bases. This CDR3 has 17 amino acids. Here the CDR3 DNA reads TGTGCCAGCAGTTTTGCGGCTGGGCAGACCTCCTACAATGAGCAGTTCTTC. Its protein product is CASSFAAGQTSYNEQFF.

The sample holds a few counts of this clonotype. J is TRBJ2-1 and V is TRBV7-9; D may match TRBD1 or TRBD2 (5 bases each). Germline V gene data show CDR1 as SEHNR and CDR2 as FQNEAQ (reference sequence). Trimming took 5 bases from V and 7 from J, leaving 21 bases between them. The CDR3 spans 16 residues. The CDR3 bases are TGTGCCAGCAGCCCGCGCGGGCTGCTAAGGGGTAATGAGCAGTTCTTC. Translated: CASSPRGLLRGNEQFF.

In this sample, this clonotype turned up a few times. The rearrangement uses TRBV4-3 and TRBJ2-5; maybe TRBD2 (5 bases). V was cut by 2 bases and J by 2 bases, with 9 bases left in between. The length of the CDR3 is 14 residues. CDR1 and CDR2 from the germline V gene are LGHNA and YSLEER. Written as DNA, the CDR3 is TGCGCCAGCAGCCAACAGCTAGCTCAAGAGACCCAGTACTTC. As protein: CASSQQLAQETQYF.

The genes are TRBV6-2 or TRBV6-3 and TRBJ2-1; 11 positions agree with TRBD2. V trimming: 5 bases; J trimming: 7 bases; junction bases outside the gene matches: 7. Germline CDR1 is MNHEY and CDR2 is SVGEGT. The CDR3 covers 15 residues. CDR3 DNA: TGTGCCAGCAGTAACCTAGCGGGAGGTCAGAATGAGCAGTTCTTC. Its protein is CASSNLAGGQNEQFF.

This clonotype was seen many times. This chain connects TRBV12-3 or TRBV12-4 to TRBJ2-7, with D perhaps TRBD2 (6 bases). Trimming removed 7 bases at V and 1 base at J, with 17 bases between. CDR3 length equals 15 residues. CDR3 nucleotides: TGTGCCAGCAACCCCCTGCTAGCGTCGTCCTACGAGCAGTACTTC. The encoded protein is CASNPLLASSYEQYF.

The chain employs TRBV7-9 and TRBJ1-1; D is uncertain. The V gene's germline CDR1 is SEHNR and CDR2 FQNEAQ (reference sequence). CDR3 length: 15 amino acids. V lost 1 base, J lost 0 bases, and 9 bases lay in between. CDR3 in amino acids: CASSLVREMNTEAFF. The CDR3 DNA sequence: TGTGCCAGCAGCTTAGTTAGGGAAATGAACACTGAAGCTTTCTTT.

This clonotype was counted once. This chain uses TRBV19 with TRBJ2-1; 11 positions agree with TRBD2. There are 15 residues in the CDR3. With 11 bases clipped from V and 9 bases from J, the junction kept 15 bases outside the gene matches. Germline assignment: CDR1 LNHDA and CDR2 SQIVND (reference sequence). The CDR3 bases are TGTGCCTGGAGTGTAAGGCTAGCGGGGGGATCTGAGCAGTTCTTC. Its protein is CAWSVRLAGGSEQFF.

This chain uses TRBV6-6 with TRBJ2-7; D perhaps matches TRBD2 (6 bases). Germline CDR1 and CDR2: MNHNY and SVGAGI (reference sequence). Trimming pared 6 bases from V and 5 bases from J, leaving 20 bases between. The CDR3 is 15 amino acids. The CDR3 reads CASSPQRLDADEQYF. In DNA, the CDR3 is TGTGCCAGCAGCCCCCAAAGACTAGACGCTGACGAGCAGTACTTC.

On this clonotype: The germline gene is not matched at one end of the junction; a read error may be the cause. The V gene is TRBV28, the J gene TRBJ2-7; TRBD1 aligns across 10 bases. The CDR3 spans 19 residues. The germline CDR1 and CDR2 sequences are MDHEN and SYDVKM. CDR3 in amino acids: CASSLSIETGGWVSCEQYF. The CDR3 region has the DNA TGTGCCAGCAGTTTAAGTATTGAGACAGGGGGCTGGGTGTCCTGCGAGCAGTACTTC.

The CDR3 nucleotides are TGCGCCAGCAGCCAAGCGGCGGGGGGCCCAGATACGCAGTATTTT. Translating gives CASSQAAGGPDTQYF. J is TRBJ2-3 and V is TRBV4-1; 8 bases line up with TRBD2. The germline V gene encodes CDR1 MGHRA and CDR2 YSYEKL. This CDR3 spans 15 amino acids. Trimming at V came to 1 base and at J to 4 bases, leaving 4 bases not matched to a gene.

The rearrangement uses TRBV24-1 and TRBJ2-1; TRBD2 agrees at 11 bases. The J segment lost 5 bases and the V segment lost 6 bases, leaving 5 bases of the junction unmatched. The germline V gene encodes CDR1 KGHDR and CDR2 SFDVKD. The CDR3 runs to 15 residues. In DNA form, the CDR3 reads TGTGCCACCAGTACTGGGACTAGCGGAGACAATGAGCAGTTCTTC. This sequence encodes CATSTGTSGDNEQFF.

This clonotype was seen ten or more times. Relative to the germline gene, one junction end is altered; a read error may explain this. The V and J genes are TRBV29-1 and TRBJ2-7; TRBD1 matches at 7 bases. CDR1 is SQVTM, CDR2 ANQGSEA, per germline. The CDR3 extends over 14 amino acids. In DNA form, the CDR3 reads TGCAGCGTCGAAGGACAGGAAAGAACCTACGAGCAGTACTTC. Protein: CSVEGQERTYEQYF.

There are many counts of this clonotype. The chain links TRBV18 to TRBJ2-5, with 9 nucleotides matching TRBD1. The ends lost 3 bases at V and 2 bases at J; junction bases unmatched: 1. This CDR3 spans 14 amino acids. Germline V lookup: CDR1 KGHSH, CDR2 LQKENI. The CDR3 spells CASSPGQGQETQYF. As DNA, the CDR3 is TGTGCCAGCTCACCCGGACAGGGGCAAGAGACCCAGTACTTC.

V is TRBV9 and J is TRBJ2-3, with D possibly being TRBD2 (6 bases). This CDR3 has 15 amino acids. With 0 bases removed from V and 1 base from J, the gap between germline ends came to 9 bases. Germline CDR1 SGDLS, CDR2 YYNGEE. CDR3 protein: CASSVESSGTDTQYF. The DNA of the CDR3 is TGTGCCAGCAGCGTAGAGTCTAGCGGCACAGATACGCAGTATTTT.